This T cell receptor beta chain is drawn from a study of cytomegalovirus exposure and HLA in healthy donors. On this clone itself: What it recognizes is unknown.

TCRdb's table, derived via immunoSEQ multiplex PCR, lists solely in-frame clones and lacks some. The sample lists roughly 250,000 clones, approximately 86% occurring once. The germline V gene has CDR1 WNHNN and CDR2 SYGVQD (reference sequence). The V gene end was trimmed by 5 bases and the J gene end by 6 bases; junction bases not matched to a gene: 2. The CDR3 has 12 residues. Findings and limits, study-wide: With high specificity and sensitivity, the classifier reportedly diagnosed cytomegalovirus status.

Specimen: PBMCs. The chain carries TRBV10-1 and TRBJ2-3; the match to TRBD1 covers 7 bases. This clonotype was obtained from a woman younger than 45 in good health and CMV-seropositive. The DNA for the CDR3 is TGCGCCAGCAGTTTACAGGGGGATACGCAGTATTTT. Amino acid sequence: CASSLQGDTQYF.